The subject of this entry is one T cell receptor (beta chain). The target antigen is unknown. Data came from immunoSEQ multiplex PCR; TCRdb stores just in-frame clones and leaves some out. The sample contains 150,000 or so clones, about 87% of which appear only once. These data come from a study of T cell responses to AZD1222 COVID-19 vaccine. The study's findings and limits: Variant regions that are unmutated are reportedly the target of nearly half of spike-specific TCRs. The number of AZD1222 recipients seropositive at baseline was only five or six. No repertoire was sampled before or during the peak T cell response, only after it.

CDR1 is SNHLY and CDR2 is FYNNEI in the germline V gene. The CDR3 contains 11 residues. Trimming left V 8 bases short and J 9 bases short, with 11 bases between. The sequences come from peripheral blood, collected on day 0 of AZD1222 vaccination. This sequence originates from an adult in good health. V and J are TRBV2 and TRBJ2-1, with no clear D. CDR3 sequence (DNA): TGTGCCAGCGAAGGGAAGGGTGAGCAGTTCTTC. It translates to CASEGKGEQFF.